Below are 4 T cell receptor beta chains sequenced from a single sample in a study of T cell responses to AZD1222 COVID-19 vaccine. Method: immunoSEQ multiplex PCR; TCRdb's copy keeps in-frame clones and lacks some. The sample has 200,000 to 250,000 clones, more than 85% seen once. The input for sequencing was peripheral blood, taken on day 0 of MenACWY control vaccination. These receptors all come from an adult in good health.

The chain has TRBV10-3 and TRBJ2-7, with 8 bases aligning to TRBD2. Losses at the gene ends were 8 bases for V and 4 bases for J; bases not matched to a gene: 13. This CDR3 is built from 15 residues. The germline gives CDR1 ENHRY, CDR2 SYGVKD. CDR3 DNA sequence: TGTGCCATCGGGTCGCGGGGGGCTTTAAAGTACGAGCAGTACTTC. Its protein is CAIGSRGALKYEQYF.

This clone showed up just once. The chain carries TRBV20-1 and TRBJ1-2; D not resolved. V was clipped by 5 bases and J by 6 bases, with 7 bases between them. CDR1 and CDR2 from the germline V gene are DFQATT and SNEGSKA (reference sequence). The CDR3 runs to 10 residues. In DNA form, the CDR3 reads TGCAGTGCTGAAGACCATGGCTACACCTTC. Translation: CSAEDHGYTF.

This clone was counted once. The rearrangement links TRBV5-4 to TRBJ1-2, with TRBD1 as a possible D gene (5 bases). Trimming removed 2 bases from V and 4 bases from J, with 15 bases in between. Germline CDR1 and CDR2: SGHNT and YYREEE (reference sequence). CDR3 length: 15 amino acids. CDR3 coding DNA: TGTGCCAGCAGCTTTGTTGGAGCAGGGTCCTATGGCTACACCTTC. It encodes CASSFVGAGSYGYTF.

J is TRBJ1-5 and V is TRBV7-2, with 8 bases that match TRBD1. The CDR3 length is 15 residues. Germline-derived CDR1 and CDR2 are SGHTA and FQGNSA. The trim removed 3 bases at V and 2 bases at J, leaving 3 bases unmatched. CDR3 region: CASSFDRGGNQPQHF. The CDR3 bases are TGTGCCAGCAGCTTCGACAGGGGAGGCAATCAGCCCCAGCATTTT.